Shown below are 17 T cell receptor beta chains from a single sample sequenced in a study of CD8 T cells in Susac syndrome. RNA in amounts of about 0.5 to 1 ug was reverse transcribed with random hexamers. MiXCR, applied by TCRdb to the immunoSEQ multiplex PCR reads, yields one record per CDR3 protein. The sample lists 85,000 to 90,000 distinct CDR3 sequences, about 93% occurring once. Input material: CD8+ T cells from PBMCs. Receptors were obtained from a human donor in good health.

The J gene is TRBJ2-7, the V gene TRBV12-3 or TRBV12-4, with TRBD1 matching 7 bases. The CDR3 has 17 residues. Trimming at V came to 3 bases and at J to 1 base, leaving 12 bases not matched to a gene. CDR3 in amino acids: CASSFPPVFRGSYEQYF. The CDR3 region has the DNA TGTGCCAGCAGTTTCCCGCCTGTTTTCAGGGGGTCCTACGAGCAGTACTTC.

This chain uses TRBV6-1 with TRBJ2-3; 8 nucleotides align to TRBD1. The CDR3 loop spans 15 amino acids. Germline V gene lookup returns CDR1 MNHNS and CDR2 SASEGT. V trimming: 7 bases; J trimming: 14 bases; junction bases outside the gene matches: 20. In nucleotides, the CDR3 is TGTGCCAGCACCCTAGACAGGGGCGCCCTTCAGGGTGGGTATTTT. It is translated as CASTLDRGALQGGYF.

The genes are TRBV20-1 and TRBJ2-1; D is unclear. The V gene lost 0 bases and the J gene lost 0 bases, with 9 bases spanning the gap. The CDR3 is made up of 15 amino acids. Germline V gives CDR1 DFQATT, CDR2 SNEGSKA (reference sequence). CDR3 sequence: CSARDIKSSYNEQFF. The CDR3 DNA sequence: TGCAGTGCTAGAGATATAAAGAGCTCCTACAATGAGCAGTTCTTC.

A single count supports this clonotype. The chain carries TRBV12-5 and TRBJ1-2; a possible D gene is TRBD1 (5 bases). V lost 2 bases to trimming and J lost 6 bases, with 16 bases between them. Germline CDR1 LGHNT, CDR2 FRNRAP. This CDR3 is built from 15 residues. The CDR3 spells CASGLFSRDPNGYTF. The CDR3 DNA reads as TGTGCTAGTGGTTTGTTCTCCCGGGACCCCAATGGCTACACCTTC.

This chain connects TRBV7-8 to TRBJ2-7; D is perhaps TRBD1 or TRBD2 (5 bases each). CDR3 length: 14 residues. Germline loops: CDR1 SGHVS, CDR2 FQNEAQ. V lost 1 base and J 3 bases, leaving 10 bases between the germline ends. This CDR3 reads CASSLGGRYYEQYF. The CDR3 DNA follows: TGTGCCAGCAGCTTAGGGGGACGGTACTACGAGCAGTACTTC.

The chain's CDR3 is CSVEDGKGEYF. CDR3 in DNA: TGCAGCGTTGAAGATGGAAAGGGGGAGTACTTC. This chain uses TRBV29-1 with TRBJ2-7; possibly TRBD1 for D (6 bases). Deletions cut 0 bases from V and 11 bases from J, with 11 bases between. Germline CDR1 reads SQVTM; CDR2 reads ANQGSEA. This CDR3 comprises 11 residues.

This sequence joins TRBV2 and TRBJ2-7; D may be TRBD2 (6 bases). Per the germline V gene, CDR1 is SNHLY and CDR2 is FYNNEI. The CDR3 spans 12 residues. Trimming removed 8 bases from V and 4 bases from J, with 12 bases in between. Written as DNA, the CDR3 is TGTGCCAGCCTGACTAGTCGATACGAGCAGTACTTC. It encodes CASLTSRYEQYF.

This sequence joins TRBV6-2 or TRBV6-3 and TRBJ2-5, with TRBD2 identical over 7 bases. The CDR3 extends over 15 amino acids. With V trimmed by 4 bases and J by 1 base, 6 bases remained unmatched. The germline gives CDR1 MNHEY, CDR2 SVGEGT. In DNA, the CDR3 is TGTGCCAGCAGTTTCTTAGCGGGTACCCAAGAGACCCAGTACTTC. Translation: CASSFLAGTQETQYF.

The rearrangement uses TRBV3-1 and TRBJ2-1; 8 bases line up with TRBD2. The V gene's germline CDR1 is LGHDT and CDR2 YNNKEL (reference sequence). The CDR3 is 17 amino acids. The V and J ends lost 1 base and 6 bases, in that order; junction bases with no gene match: 11. The CDR3 region has the DNA TGTGCCAGCAGCCAAGCGGGAAGAGGACTAGCTACCAATGAGCAGTTCTTC. It translates to CASSQAGRGLATNEQFF.

The chain links TRBV19 to TRBJ1-1; a weak D match, TRBD1 (5 bases). V lost 3 bases and J lost 11, with 13 bases in between. Germline V CDR1 and CDR2: LNHDA, SQIVND (reference sequence). The CDR3 length is 12 residues. The CDR3 nucleotides read TGTGCCAGTAGTATCCCAGGGACTATGGCTTTCTTT. This sequence encodes CASSIPGTMAFF.

The V and J genes are TRBV5-1 and TRBJ2-1; 10 bases fit TRBD1. Unmatched junction bases numbered 9, after V lost 4 bases and J lost 8 bases. This CDR3 comprises 15 residues. The germline CDR1 and CDR2 sequences are SGHRS and YFSETQ. DNA for the CDR3: TGCGCCAGCAGCCCGCGGGACAGGGGCTTGGATGAGCAGTTCTTC. Protein sequence: CASSPRDRGLDEQFF.

The V and J genes are TRBV7-9 and TRBJ2-7; 8 nucleotides agree with TRBD2. The CDR3 sequence is 14 residues long. Germline V CDR1 and CDR2: SEHNR, FQNEAQ (reference sequence). Trimming removed 5 bases from V and 4 bases from J; junction bases left unmatched: 7. CDR3 sequence: CASSLRGARYEQYF. The CDR3 coding sequence is TGTGCCAGCAGCCTGCGGGGGGCGCGGTACGAGCAGTACTTC. Looking up the rest from reference TRBV7-9 and TRBJ2-7 gives the full variable domain: DTGVSQNPRHKITKRGQNVTFRCDPISEHNRLYWYRQTLGQGPEFLTYFQNEAQLEKSRLLSDRFSAERPKGSFSTLEIQRTEQGDSAMYLCASSLRGARYEQYFGPGTRLTVT.

The rearrangement links TRBV7-3 to TRBJ2-2; tentatively, D is TRBD2 (6 bases). V shed 4 bases and J shed 5 bases, with 11 bases lying between them. CDR1 and CDR2 (germline): SGHTA, FQGTGA. The CDR3 contains 14 residues. CDR3 DNA sequence: TGTGCCAGCAGCTCCCTGGGGGGAACCGGGGAGCTGTTTTTT. This encodes CASSSLGGTGELFF.

J is TRBJ2-1 and V is TRBV7-3; possible D gene TRBD2, 6 bases. Trimming took off 0 bases at V and 8 bases at J, with 23 bases between the two ends. Germline V CDR1 and CDR2: SGHTA, FQGTGA. The CDR3 is made up of 18 amino acids. The CDR3 loop is CASSLTGGSGRAWDEQFF. The CDR3 DNA reads as TGTGCCAGCAGCTTAACAGGAGGGTCGGGCAGGGCATGGGATGAGCAGTTCTTC.

The chain's CDR3 is CSVESVHSNQPQHF. For the CDR3, the DNA is TGCAGCGTTGAGTCGGTACACAGCAATCAGCCCCAGCATTTT. The V gene is TRBV29-1, the J gene TRBJ1-5, with D hard to call. The CDR3 extends over 14 amino acids. V was trimmed by 3 bases and J by 1 base, leaving 10 bases between them. Germline lookup yields CDR1 SQVTM and CDR2 ANQGSEA.

This clonotype has just one count. J is TRBJ2-1 and V is TRBV29-1, with TRBD1 as a possible D gene (6 bases). The CDR3 extends over 16 amino acids. Trimming shortened V by 5 bases and J by 3 bases, and 20 bases separated the two germline ends. Germline CDR1 and CDR2: SQVTM and ANQGSEA. CDR3 loop: CSVSVGEQGDYNEQFF. The CDR3, as DNA: TGCAGCGTTTCGGTAGGGGAACAGGGCGACTACAATGAGCAGTTCTTC.

J is TRBJ1-1 and V is TRBV30; D is unresolved. Between the trimmed V and J ends, which lost 4 bases and 8 bases, there was a span of 11 bases. The CDR3 has 11 amino acids. Looked up from germline, CDR1 is GTSNPN and CDR2 is SVGIG (reference sequence). Written as DNA, the CDR3 is TGTGCCTGGACCTTTGGGCTGGAAGCTTTCTTT. It translates to CAWTFGLEAFF.